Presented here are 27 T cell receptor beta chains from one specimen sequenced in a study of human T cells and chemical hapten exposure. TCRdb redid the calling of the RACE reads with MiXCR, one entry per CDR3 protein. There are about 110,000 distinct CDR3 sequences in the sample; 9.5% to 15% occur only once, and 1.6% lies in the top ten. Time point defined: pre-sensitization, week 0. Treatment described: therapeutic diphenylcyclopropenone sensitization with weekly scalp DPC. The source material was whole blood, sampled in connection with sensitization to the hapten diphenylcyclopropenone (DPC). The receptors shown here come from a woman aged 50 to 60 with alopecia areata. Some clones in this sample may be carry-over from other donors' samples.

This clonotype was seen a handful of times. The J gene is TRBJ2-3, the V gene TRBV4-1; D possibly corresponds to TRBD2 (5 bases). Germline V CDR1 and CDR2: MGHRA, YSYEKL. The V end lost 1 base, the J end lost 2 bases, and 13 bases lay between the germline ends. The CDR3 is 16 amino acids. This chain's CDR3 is CASSQGNSGNTDTQYF. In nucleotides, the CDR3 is TGCGCCAGCAGCCAAGGGAACAGCGGAAACACAGATACGCAGTATTTT.

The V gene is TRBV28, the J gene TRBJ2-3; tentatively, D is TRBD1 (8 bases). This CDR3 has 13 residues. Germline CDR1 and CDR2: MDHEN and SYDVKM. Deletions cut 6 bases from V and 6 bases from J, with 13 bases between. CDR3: CASRDRGGDTQYF. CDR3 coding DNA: TGTGCCAGCAGAGACAGGGGAGGGGATACGCAGTATTTT.

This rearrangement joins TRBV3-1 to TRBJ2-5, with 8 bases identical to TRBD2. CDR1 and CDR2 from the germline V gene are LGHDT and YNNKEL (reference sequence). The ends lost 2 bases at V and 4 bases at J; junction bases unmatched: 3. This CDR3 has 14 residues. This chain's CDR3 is CASSQRGGGETQYF. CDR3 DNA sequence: TGTGCCAGCAGCCAACGGGGGGGAGGAGAGACCCAGTACTTC.

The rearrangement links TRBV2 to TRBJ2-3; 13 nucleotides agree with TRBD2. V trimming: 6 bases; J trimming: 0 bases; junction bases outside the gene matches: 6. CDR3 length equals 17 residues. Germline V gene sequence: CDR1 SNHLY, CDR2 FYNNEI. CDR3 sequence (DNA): TGTGCCAGCAGGCTGGGACTAGCGGGAACTAGCACAGATACGCAGTATTTT. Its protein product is CASRLGLAGTSTDTQYF.

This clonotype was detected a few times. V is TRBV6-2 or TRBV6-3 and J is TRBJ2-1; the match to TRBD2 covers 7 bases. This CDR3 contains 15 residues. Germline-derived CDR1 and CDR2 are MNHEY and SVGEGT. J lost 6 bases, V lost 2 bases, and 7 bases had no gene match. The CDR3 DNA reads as TGTGCCAGCAGTTACGGGTTAGGCGGGAGCAATGAGCAGTTCTTC. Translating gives CASSYGLGGSNEQFF.

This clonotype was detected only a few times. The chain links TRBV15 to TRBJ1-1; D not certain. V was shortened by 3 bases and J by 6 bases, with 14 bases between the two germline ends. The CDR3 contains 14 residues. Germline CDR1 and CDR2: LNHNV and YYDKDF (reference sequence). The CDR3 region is CATSSPTGGAEAFF. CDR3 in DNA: TGTGCCACCAGCAGCCCCACGGGCGGTGCTGAAGCTTTCTTT.

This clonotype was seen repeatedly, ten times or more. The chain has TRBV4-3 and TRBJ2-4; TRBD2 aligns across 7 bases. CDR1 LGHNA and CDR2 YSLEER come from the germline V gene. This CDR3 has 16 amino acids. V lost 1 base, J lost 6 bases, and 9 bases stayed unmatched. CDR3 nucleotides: TGCGCCAGCAGCCAAGGTTTTGCGGGGGAGCGAAACATTCAGTACTTC. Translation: CASSQGFAGERNIQYF.

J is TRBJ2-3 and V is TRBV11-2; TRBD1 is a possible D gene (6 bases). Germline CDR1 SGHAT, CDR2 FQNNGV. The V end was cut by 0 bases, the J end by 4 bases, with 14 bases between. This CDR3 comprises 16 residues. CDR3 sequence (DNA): TGTGCCAGCAGCTTAGATGTCCCAGGGGTAGCAGATACGCAGTATTTT. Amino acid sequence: CASSLDVPGVADTQYF.

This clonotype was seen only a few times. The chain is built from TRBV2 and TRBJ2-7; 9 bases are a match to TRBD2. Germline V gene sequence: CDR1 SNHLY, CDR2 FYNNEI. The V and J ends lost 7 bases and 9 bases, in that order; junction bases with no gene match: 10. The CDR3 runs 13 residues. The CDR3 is CASTVLAGRVQYF. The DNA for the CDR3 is TGTGCCAGCACGGTGCTAGCGGGAAGGGTGCAGTACTTC.

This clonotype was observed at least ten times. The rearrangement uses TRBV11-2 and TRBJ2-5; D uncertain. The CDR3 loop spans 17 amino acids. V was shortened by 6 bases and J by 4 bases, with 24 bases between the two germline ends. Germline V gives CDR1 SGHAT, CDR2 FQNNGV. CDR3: CASSPLGAGPLIETQYF. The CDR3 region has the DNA TGTGCCAGCAGTCCCCTTGGAGCAGGACCACTAATAGAGACCCAGTACTTC.

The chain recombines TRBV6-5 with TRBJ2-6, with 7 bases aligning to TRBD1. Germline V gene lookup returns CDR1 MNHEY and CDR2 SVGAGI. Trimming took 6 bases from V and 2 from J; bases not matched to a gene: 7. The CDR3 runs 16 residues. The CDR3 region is CASRTITGAGANVLTF. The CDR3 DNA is TGTGCCAGCAGAACCATTACAGGGGCTGGGGCCAACGTCCTGACTTTC.

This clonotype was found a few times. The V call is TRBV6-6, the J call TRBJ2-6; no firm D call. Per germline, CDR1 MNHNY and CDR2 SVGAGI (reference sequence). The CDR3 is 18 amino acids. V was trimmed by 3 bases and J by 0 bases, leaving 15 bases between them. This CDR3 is CASSYGSSQNSGANVLTF. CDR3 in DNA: TGTGCCAGCAGTTATGGTAGCAGTCAAAACTCTGGGGCCAACGTCCTGACTTTC.

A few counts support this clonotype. The CDR3 here is CASSPPNSEGTDTQYF. The CDR3 bases are TGTGCCAGCTCACCACCGAACAGCGAGGGCACAGATACGCAGTATTTT. J is TRBJ2-3 and V is TRBV18; D not certain. The CDR3 runs 16 residues. Trimming shortened V by 0 bases and J by 1 base, and 11 bases separated the two germline ends. Germline V gives CDR1 KGHSH, CDR2 LQKENI.

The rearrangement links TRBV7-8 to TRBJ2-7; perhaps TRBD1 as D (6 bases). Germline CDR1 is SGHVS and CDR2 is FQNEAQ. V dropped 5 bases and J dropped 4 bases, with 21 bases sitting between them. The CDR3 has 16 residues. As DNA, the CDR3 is TGTGCCAGCAGCGGAACAGGAATATACAGGGTGTACGAGCAGTACTTC. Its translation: CASSGTGIYRVYEQYF.

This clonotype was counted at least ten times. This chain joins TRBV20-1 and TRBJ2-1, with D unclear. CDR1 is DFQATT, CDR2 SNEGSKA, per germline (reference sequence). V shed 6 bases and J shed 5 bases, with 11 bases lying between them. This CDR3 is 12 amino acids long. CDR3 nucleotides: TGCAGTGCCCAATTACAGAACAATGAGCAGTTCTTC. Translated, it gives CSAQLQNNEQFF.

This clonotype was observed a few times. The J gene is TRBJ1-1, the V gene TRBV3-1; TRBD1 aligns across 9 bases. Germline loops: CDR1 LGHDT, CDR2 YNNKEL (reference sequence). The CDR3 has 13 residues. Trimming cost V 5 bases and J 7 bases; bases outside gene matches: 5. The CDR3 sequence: CASSNRQGDEAFF. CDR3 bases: TGTGCCAGCAGCAACCGACAGGGGGATGAAGCTTTCTTT.

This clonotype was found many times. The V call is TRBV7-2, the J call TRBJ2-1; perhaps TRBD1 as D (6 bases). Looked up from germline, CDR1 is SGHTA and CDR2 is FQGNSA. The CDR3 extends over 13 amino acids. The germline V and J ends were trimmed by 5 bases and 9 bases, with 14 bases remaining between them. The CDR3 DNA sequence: TGTGCCAGCAGCCAGGGGCTGTTGGGTGAGCAGTTCTTC. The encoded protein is CASSQGLLGEQFF.

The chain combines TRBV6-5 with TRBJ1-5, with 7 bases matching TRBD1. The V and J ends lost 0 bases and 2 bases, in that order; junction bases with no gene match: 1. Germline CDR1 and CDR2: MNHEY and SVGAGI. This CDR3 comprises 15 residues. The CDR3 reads CASSYSGTGNQPQHF. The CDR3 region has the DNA TGTGCCAGCAGTTACTCTGGGACAGGCAATCAGCCCCAGCATTTT.

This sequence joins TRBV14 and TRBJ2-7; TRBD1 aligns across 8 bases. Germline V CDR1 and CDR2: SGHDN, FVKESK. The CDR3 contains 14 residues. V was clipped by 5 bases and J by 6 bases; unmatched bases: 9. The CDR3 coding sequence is TGTGCCAGCAGCAGCGACAGGGGAGACGGCGAGCAGTACTTC. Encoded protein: CASSSDRGDGEQYF.

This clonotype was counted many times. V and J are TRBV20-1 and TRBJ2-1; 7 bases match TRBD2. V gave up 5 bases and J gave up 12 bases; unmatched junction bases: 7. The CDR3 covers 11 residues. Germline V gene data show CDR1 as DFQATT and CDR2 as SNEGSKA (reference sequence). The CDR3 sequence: CSARASSGQFF. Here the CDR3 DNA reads TGCAGTGCTCGCGCTTCTAGCGGGCAGTTCTTC.

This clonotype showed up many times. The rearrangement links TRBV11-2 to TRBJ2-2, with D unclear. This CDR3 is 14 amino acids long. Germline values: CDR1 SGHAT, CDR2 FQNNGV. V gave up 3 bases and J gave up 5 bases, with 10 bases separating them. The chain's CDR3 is CASSLDRKTGELFF. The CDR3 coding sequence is TGTGCCAGCAGCTTGGATCGGAAAACCGGGGAGCTGTTTTTT.

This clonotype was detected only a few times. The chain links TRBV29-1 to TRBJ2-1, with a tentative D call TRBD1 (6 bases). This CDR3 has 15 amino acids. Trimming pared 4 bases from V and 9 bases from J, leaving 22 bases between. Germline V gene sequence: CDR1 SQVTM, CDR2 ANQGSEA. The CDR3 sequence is CSVVDRNRVGVEQFF. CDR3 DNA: TGCAGCGTTGTGGACAGAAACAGAGTCGGGGTTGAGCAGTTCTTC.

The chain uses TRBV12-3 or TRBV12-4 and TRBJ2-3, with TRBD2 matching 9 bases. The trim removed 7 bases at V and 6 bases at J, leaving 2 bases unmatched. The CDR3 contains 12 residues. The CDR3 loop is CASTAGGDTQYF. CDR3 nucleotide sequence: TGTGCCAGCACGGCGGGAGGGGATACGCAGTATTTT.

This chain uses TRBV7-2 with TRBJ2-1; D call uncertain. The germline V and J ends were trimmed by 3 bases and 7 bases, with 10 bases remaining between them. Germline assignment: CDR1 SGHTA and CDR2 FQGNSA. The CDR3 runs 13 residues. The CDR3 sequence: CASSFIIPNEQFF. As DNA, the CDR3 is TGTGCCAGCAGCTTCATAATACCTAATGAGCAGTTCTTC.

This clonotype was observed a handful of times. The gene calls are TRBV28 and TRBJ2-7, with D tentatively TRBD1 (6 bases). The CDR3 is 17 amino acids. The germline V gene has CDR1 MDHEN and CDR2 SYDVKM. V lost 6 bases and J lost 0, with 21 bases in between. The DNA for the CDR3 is TGTGCCAGCAGCTCATGGGGTACAGGGACGAGCTCCTACGAGCAGTACTTC. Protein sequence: CASSSWGTGTSSYEQYF. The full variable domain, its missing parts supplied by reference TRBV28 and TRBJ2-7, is DVKVTQSSRYLVKRTGEKVFLECVQDMDHENMFWYRQDPGLGLRLIYFSYDVKMKEKGDIPEGYSVSREKKERFSLILESASTNQTSMYLCASSSWGTGTSSYEQYFGPGTRLTVT.

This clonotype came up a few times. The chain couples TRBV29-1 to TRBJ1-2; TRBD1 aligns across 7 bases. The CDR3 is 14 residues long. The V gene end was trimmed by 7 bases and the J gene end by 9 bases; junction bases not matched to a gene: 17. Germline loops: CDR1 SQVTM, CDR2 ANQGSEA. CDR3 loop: CSADPETGRLSYTF. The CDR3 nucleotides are TGCAGCGCAGATCCTGAGACAGGGAGATTAAGCTACACCTTC.

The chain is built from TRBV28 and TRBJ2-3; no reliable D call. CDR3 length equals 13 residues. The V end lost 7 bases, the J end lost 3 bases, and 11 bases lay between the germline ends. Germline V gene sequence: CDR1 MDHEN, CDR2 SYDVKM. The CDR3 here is CASKRTPTDTQYF. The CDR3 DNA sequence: TGTGCCAGCAAGAGGACCCCTACAGATACGCAGTATTTT.